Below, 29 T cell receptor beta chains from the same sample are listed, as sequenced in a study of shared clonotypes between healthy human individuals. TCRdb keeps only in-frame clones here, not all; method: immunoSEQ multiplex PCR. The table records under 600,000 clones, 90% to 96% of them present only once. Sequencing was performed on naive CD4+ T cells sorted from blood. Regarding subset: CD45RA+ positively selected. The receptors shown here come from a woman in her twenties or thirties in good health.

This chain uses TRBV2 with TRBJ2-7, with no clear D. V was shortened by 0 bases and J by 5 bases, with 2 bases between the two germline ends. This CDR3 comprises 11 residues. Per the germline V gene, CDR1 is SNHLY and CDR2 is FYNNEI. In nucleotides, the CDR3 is TGTGCCAGCAGTGAAGCGCACGAGCAGTACTTC. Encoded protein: CASSEAHEQYF.

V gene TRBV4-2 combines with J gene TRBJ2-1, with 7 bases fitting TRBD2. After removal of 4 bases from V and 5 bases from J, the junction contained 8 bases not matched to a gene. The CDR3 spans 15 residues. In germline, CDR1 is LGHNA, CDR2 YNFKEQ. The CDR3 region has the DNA TGTGCCAGCAGCCCCCGGGCTAGCGGTGACAATGAGCAGTTCTTC. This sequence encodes CASSPRASGDNEQFF.

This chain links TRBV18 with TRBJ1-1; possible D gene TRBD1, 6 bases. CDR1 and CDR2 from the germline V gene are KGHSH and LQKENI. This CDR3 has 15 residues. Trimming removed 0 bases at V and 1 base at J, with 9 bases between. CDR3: CASSPPGQQNTEAFF. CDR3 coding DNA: TGTGCCAGCTCACCACCCGGACAGCAGAACACTGAAGCTTTCTTT.

The CDR3 nucleotides are TGTGCCAGCAGCGTATTTAGCGGGAGCCTCACAGATACGCAGTATTTT. Its translation is CASSVFSGSLTDTQYF. The rearrangement joins TRBV9 to TRBJ2-3; 9 bases line up with TRBD2. CDR1 SGDLS and CDR2 YYNGEE come from the germline V gene. V lost 1 base to trimming and J lost 2 bases; unmatched junction nucleotides: 5. This CDR3 comprises 16 residues.

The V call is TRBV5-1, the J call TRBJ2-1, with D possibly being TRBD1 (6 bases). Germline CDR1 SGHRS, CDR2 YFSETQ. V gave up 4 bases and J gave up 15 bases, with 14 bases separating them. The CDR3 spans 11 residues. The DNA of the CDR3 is TGCGCCAGCAGCCTGTCAGGGGACCGGTTCTTC. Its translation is CASSLSGDRFF.

The CDR3 sequence is CASSGRHRQGFGEKLFF. In nucleotides, the CDR3 is TGCGCCAGCAGCGGCCGACACAGACAGGGCTTTGGTGAAAAACTGTTTTTT. This chain connects TRBV4-1 to TRBJ1-4, with 7 bases aligning to TRBD1. CDR3 length: 17 amino acids. Germline lookup yields CDR1 MGHRA and CDR2 YSYEKL. The ends lost 5 bases at V and 7 bases at J; junction bases unmatched: 16.

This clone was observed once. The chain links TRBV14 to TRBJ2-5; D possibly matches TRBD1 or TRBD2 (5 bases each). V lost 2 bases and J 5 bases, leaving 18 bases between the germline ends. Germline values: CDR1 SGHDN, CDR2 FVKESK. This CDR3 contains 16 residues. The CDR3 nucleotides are TGTGCCAGCAGCCAAATGCCTCGGGGCAACTGGGAGACCCAGTACTTC. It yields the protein CASSQMPRGNWETQYF.

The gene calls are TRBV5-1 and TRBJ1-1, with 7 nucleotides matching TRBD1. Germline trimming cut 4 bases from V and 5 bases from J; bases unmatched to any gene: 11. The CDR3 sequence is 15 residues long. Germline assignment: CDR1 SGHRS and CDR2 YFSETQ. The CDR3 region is CASSVQGSGGTEAFF. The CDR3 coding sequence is TGCGCCAGCAGCGTACAGGGTTCAGGGGGGACTGAAGCTTTCTTT.

This CDR3 is CSEGQGAGETQYF. Written as DNA, the CDR3 is TGCAGCGAAGGCCAGGGGGCGGGAGAGACCCAGTACTTC. J is TRBJ2-5 and V is TRBV29-1, with 8 bases lining up with TRBD1. CDR3 size: 13 residues. CDR1 is SQVTM and CDR2 is ANQGSEA in the germline V gene. The V gene end was trimmed by 7 bases and the J gene end by 4 bases; junction bases not matched to a gene: 8.

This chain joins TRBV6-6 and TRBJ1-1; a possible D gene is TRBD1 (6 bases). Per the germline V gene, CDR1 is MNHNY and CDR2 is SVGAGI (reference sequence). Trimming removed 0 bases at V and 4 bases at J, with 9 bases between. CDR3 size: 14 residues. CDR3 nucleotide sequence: TGTGCCAGCAGTTACTCGGGGACATCCACTGAAGCTTTCTTT. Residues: CASSYSGTSTEAFF.

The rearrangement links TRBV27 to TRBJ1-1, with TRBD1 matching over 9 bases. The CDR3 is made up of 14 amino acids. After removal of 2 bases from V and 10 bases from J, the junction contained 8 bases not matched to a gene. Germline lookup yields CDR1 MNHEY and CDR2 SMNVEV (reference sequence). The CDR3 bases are TGTGCCAGCAGTTTAACAGGGGGCGCGGGTGGAGCTTTCTTT. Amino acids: CASSLTGGAGGAFF.

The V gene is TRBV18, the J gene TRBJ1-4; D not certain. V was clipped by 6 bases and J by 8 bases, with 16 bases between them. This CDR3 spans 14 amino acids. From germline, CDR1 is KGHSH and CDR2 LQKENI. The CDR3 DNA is TGTGCCAGCTCGCCGCCCCTGGGTGGGGAAAAACTGTTTTTT. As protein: CASSPPLGGEKLFF.

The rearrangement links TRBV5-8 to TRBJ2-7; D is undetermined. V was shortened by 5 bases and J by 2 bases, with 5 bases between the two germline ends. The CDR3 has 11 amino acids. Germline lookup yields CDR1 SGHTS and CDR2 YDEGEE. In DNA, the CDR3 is TGTGCCAGCAGGTCGACCTACGAGCAGTACTTC. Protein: CASRSTYEQYF.

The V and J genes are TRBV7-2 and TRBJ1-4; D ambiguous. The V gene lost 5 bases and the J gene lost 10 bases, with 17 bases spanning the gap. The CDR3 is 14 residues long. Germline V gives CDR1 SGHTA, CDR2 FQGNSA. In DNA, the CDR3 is TGTGCCAGCAGCCAGGACCCAGGCGGAGGAAAACTGTTTTTT. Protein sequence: CASSQDPGGGKLFF.

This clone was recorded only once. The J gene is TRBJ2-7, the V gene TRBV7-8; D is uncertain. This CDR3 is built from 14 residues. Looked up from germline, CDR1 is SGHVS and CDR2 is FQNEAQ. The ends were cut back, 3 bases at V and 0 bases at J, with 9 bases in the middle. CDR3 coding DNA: TGTGCCAGCAGCTTGTTCAGGACCTCCTACGAGCAGTACTTC. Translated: CASSLFRTSYEQYF.

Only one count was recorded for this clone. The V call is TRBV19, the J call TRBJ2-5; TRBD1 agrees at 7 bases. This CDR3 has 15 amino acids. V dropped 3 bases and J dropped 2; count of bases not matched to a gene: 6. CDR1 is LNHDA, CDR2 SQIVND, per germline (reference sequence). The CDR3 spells CASSMTGLGQETQYF. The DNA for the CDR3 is TGTGCCAGTAGTATGACAGGGCTGGGACAAGAGACCCAGTACTTC.

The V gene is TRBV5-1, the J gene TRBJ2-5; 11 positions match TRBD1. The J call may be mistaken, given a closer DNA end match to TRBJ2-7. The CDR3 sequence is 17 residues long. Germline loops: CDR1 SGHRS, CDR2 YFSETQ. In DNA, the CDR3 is TGCGCCAGCAGCTTCCGGACAGGGGGCCAGAGCTCCTACGAGCAGTACTTC. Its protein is CASSFRTGGQSSYEQYF.

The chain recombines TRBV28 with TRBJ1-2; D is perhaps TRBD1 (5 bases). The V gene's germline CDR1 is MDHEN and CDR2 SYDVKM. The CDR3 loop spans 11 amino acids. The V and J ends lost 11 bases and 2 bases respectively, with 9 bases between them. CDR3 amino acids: CAGAGNYGYTF. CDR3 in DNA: TGTGCCGGGGCGGGGAACTATGGCTACACCTTC.

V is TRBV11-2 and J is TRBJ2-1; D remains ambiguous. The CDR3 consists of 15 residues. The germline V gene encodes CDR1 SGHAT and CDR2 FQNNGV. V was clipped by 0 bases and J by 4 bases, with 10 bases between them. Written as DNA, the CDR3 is TGTGCCAGCAGCTTAGACAACGGAGCTTACAATGAGCAGTTCTTC. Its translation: CASSLDNGAYNEQFF.

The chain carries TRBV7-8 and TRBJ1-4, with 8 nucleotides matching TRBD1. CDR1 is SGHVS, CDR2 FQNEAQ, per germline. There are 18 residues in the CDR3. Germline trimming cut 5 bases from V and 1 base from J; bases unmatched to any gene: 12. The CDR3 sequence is CASSPRTGRFQTNEKLFF. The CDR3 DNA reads TGTGCCAGCAGCCCCAGGACAGGGAGGTTTCAAACTAATGAAAAACTGTTTTTT.

CDR3 loop: CASTPSGQWADTQYF. The CDR3 nucleotides read TGTGCCAGCACCCCTAGCGGGCAATGGGCAGATACGCAGTATTTT. This chain uses TRBV28 with TRBJ2-3, with TRBD2 matching over 8 bases. Germline-derived CDR1 and CDR2 are MDHEN and SYDVKM. CDR3 size: 15 residues. The ends lost 7 bases at V and 4 bases at J; junction bases unmatched: 10. Full variable domain (missing parts from reference TRBV28 and TRBJ2-3): DVKVTQSSRYLVKRTGEKVFLECVQDMDHENMFWYRQDPGLGLRLIYFSYDVKMKEKGDIPEGYSVSREKKERFSLILESASTNQTSMYLCASTPSGQWADTQYFGPGTRLTVL.

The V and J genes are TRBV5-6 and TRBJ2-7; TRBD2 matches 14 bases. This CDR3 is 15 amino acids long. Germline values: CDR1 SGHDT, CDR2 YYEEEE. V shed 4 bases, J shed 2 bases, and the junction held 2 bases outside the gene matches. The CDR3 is CASSTGLAGAYEQYF. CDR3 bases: TGTGCCAGCAGCACGGGACTAGCGGGGGCCTACGAGCAGTACTTC.

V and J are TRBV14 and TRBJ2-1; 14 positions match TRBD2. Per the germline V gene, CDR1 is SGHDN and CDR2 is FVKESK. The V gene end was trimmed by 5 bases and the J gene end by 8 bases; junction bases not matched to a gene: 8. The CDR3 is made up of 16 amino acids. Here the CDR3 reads CASSGPGLAGVDEQFF. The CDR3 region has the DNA TGTGCCAGCAGCGGACCGGGACTAGCGGGGGTCGATGAGCAGTTCTTC.

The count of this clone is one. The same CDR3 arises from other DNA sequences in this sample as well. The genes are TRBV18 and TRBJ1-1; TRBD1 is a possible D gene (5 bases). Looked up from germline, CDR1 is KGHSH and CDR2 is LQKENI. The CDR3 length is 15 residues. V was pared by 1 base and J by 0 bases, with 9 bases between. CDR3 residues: CASSPRGGMNTEAFF. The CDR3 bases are TGTGCCAGCTCACCACGGGGGGGAATGAACACTGAAGCTTTCTTT.

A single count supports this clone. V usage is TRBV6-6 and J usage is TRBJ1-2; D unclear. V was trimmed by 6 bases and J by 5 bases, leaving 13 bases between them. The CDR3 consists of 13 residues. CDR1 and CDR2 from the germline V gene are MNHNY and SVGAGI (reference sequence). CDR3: CASSSDGRYGYTF. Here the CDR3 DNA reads TGTGCCAGCAGCTCCGACGGGCGTTATGGCTACACCTTC.

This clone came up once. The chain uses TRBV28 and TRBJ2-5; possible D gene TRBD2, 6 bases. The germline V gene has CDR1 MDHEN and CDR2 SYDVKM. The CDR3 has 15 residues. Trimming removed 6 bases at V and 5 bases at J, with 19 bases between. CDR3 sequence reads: CASRTTAGRRETQYF. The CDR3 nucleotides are TGTGCCAGCAGGACCACTGCCGGGAGACGGGAGACCCAGTACTTC.

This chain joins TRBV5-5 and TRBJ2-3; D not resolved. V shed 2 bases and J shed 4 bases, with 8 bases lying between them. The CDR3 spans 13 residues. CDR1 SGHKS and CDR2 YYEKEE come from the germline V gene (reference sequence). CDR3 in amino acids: CASSFMSPDTQYF. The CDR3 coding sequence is TGTGCCAGCAGCTTTATGTCACCAGATACGCAGTATTTT. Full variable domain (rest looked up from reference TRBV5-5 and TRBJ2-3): DAGVTQSPTHLIKTRGQQVTLRCSPISGHKSVSWYQQVLGQGPQFIFQYYEKEERGRGNFPDRFSARQFPNYSSELNVNALLLGDSALYLCASSFMSPDTQYFGPGTRLTVL.

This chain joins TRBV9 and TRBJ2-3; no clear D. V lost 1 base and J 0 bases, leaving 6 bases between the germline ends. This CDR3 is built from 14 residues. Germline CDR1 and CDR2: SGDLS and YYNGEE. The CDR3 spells CASSVHPSTDTQYF. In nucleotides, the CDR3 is TGTGCCAGCAGCGTACATCCTAGCACAGATACGCAGTATTTT.

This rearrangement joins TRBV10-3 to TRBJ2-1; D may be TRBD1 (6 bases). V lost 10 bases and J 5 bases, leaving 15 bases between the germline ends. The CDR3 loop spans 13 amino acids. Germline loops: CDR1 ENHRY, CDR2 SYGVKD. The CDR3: CATHGGQNNEQFF. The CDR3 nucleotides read TGTGCCACCCATGGAGGACAGAACAATGAGCAGTTCTTC.